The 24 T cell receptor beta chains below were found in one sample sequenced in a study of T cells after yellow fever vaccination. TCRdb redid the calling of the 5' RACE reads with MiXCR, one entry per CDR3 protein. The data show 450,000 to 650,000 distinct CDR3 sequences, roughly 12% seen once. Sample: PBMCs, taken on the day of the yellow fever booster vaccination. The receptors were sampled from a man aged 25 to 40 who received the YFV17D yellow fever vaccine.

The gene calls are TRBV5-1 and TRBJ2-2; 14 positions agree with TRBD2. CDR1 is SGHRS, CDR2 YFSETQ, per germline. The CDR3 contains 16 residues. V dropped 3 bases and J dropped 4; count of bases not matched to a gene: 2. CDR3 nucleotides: TGCGCCAGCAGCTGGGGACTAGCGGGAGTCACCGGGGAGCTGTTTTTT. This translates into CASSWGLAGVTGELFF. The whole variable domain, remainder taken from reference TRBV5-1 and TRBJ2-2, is KAGVTQTPRYLIKTRGQQVTLSCSPISGHRSVSWYQQTPGQGLQFLFEYFSETQRNKGNFPGRFSGRQFSNSRSEMNVSTLELGDSALYLCASSWGLAGVTGELFFGEGSRLTVL.

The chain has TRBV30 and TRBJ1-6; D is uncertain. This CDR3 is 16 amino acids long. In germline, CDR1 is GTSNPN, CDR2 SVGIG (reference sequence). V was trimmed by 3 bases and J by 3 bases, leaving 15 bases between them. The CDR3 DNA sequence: TGTGCCTGGAGGGAGACCGACGGTGTCTATAATTCACCCCTCCACTTT. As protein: CAWRETDGVYNSPLHF.

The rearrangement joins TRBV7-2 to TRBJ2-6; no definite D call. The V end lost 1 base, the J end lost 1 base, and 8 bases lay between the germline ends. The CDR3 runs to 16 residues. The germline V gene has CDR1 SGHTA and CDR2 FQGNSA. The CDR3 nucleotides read TGTGCCAGCAGCTTAGGGCTGACTTCTGGGGCCAACGTCCTGACTTTC. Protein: CASSLGLTSGANVLTF.

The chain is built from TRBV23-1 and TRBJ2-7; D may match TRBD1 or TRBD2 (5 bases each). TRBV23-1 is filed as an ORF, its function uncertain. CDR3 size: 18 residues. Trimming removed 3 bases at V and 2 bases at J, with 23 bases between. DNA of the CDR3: TGCGCCAGCAGTCAGCCCCCGGGACGTACCCCAGGGCCCTACGAGCAGTACTTC. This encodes CASSQPPGRTPGPYEQYF.

The chain's CDR3 is CASSSTDRGEQFF. CDR3 bases: TGTGCCAGCAGTTCTACGGACAGGGGAGAGCAGTTCTTC. This chain links TRBV12-3 or TRBV12-4 with TRBJ2-1; TRBD1 aligns across 9 bases. The CDR3 totals 13 residues. With V trimmed by 4 bases and J by 10 bases, 5 bases remained unmatched.

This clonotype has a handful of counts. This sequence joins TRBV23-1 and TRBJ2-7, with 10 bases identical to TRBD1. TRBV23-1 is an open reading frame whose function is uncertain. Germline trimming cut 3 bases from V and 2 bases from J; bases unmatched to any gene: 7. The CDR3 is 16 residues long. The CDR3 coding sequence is TGCGCCAGCAGTCAGGCCGGGACAGGGGTGGCCTACGAGCAGTACTTC. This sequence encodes CASSQAGTGVAYEQYF.

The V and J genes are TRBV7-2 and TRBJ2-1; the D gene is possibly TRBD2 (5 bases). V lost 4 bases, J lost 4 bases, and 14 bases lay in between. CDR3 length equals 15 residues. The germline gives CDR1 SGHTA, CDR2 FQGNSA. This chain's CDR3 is CASSSRGSVYNEQFF. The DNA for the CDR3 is TGTGCCAGCAGCTCCCGTGGTAGCGTATACAATGAGCAGTTCTTC.

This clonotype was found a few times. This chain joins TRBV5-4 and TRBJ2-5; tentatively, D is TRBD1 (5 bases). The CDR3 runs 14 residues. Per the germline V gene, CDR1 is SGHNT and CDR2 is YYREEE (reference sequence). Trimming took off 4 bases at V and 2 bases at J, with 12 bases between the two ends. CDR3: CASSRGSQQETQYF. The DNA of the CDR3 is TGTGCCAGCAGCAGGGGCAGCCAACAAGAGACCCAGTACTTC.

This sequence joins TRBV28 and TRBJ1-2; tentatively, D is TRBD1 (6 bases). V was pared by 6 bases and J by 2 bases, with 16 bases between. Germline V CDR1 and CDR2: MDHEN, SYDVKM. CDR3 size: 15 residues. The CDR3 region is CASRPHTGTNYGYTF. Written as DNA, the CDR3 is TGTGCCAGCAGACCTCATACAGGGACCAACTATGGCTACACCTTC.

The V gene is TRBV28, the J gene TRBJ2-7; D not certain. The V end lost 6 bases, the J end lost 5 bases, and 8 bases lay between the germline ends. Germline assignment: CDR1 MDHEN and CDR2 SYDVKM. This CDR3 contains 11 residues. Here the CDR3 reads CASSERDEQYF. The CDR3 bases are TGTGCCAGCAGCGAAAGGGACGAGCAGTACTTC.

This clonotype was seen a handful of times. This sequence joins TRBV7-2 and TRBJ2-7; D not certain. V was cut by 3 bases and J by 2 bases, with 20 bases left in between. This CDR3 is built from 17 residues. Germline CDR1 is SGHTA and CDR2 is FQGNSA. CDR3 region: CASSLTGLGGLTYEQYF. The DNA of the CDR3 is TGTGCCAGCAGCTTGACTGGTCTCGGCGGCCTTACCTACGAGCAGTACTTC.

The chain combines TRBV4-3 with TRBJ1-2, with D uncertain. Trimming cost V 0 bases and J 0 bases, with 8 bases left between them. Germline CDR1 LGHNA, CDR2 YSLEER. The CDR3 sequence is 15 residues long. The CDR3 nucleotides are TGCGCCAGCAGCCAAGATCGGGCGGCTAACTATGGCTACACCTTC. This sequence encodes CASSQDRAANYGYTF.

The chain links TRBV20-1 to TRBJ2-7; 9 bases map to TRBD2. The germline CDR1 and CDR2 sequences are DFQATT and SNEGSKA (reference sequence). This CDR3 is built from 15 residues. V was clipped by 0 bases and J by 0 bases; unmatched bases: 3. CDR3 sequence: CSARDQLAGSYEQYF. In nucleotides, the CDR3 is TGCAGTGCTAGAGATCAACTAGCGGGCTCCTACGAGCAGTACTTC.

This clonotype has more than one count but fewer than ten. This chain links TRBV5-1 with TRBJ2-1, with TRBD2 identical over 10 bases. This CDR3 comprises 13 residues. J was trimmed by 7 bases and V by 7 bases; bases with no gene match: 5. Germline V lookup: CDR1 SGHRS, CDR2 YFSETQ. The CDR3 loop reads CASASGSQNEQFF. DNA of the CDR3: TGCGCCAGCGCTAGCGGGAGCCAGAATGAGCAGTTCTTC.

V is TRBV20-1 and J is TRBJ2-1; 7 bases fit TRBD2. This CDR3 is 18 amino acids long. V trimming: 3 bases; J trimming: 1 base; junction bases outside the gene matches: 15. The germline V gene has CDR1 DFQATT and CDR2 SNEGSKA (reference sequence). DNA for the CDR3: TGCAGTGCTAGCAGTAGGCTAGCGGTCCATGGGTCCTACAATGAGCAGTTCTTC. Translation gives CSASSRLAVHGSYNEQFF.

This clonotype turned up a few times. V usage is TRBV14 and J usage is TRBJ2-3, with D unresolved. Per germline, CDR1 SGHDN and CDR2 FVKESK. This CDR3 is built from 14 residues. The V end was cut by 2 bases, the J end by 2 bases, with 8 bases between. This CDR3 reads CASSQWQPTDTQYF. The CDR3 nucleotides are TGTGCCAGCAGCCAATGGCAGCCCACAGATACGCAGTATTTT.

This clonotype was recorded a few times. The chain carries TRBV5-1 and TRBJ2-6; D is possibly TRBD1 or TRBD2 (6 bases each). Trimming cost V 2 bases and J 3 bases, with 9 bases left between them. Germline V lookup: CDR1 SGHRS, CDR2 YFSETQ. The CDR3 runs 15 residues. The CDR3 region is CASSLGGLGANVLTF. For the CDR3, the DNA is TGCGCCAGCAGCTTAGGGGGGCTTGGGGCCAACGTCCTGACTTTC.

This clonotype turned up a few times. The CDR3 spells CASGDTSSYEQYF. The CDR3 DNA is TGTGCCAGCGGAGACACTAGCTCCTACGAGCAGTACTTC. J is TRBJ2-7 and V is TRBV28; D is possibly TRBD2 (5 bases). The germline CDR1 and CDR2 sequences are MDHEN and SYDVKM. The germline V and J ends were trimmed by 8 bases and 0 bases, with 11 bases remaining between them. CDR3 length: 13 amino acids.

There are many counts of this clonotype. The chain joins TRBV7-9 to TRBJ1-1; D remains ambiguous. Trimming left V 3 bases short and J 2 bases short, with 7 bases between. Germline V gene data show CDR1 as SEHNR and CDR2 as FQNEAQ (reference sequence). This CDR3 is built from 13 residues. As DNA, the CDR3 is TGTGCCAGCAGCTTTGGCAGAAACACTGAAGCTTTCTTT. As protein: CASSFGRNTEAFF.

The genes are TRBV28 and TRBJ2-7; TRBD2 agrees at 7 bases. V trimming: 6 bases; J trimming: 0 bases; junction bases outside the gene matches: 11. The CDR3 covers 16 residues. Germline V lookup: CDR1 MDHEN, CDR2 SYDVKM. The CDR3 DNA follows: TGTGCCAGCAGCCTAGGGAGGGTGGGGAACTCCTACGAGCAGTACTTC. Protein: CASSLGRVGNSYEQYF.

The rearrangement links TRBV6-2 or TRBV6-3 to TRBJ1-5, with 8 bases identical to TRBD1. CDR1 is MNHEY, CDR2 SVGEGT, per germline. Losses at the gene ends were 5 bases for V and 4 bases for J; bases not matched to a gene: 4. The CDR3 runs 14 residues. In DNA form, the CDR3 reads TGTGCCAGCAGTCAGGGGGCTCGAAATCAGCCCCAGCATTTT. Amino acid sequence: CASSQGARNQPQHF.

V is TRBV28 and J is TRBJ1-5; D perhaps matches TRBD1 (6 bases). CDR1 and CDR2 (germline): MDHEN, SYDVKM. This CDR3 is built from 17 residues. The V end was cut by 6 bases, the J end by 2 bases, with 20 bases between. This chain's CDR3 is CASRPIGTPLGNQPQHF. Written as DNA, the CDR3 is TGTGCCAGCAGACCCATTGGGACACCCTTGGGCAATCAGCCCCAGCATTTT.

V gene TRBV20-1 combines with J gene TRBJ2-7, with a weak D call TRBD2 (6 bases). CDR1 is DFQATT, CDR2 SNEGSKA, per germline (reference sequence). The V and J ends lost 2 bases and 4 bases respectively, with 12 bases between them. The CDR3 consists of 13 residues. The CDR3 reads CSARYGRKYEQYF. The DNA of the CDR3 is TGCAGTGCTAGATACGGGAGAAAATACGAGCAGTACTTC.

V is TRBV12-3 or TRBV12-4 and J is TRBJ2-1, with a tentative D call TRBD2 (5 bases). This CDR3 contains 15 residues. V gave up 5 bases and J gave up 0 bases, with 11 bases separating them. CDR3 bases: TGTGCCAGCAGTAACGGACTCGACTCCTACAATGAGCAGTTCTTC. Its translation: CASSNGLDSYNEQFF.